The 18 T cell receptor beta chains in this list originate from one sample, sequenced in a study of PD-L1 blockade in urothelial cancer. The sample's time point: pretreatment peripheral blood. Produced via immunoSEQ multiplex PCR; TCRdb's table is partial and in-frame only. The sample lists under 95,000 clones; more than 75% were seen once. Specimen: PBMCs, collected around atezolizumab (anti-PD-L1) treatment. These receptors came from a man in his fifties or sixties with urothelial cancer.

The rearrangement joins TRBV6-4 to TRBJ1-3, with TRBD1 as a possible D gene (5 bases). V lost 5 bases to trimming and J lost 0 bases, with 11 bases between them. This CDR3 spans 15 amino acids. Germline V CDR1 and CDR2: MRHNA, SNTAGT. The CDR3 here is CASSPDTTSGNTIYF. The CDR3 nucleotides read TGTGCCAGCAGTCCGGACACTACCTCTGGAAACACCATATATTTT.

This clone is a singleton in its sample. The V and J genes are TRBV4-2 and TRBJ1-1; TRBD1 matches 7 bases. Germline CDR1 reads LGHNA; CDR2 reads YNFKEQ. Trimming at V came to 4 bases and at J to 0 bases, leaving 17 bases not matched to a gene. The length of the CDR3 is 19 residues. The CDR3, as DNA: TGTGCCAGCAGCCGGGTTACAGGGGCGTCGGGCCAAATGAACACTGAAGCTTTCTTT. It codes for CASSRVTGASGQMNTEAFF.

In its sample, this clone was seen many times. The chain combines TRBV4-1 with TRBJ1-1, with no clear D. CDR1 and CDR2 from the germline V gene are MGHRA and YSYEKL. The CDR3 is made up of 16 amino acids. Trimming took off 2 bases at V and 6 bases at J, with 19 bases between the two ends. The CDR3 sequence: CASSQPGFKLGAEAFF. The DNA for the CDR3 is TGCGCCAGCAGCCAACCGGGATTCAAATTGGGAGCTGAAGCTTTCTTT.

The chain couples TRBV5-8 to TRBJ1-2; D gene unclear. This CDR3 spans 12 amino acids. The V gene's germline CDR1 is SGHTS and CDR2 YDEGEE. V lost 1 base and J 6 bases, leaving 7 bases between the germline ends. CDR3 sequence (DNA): TGTGCCAGCAGCTTGCGGAGCCATGGCTACACCTTC. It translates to CASSLRSHGYTF.

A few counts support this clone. CDR3 loop: CASSPRDKTQPQHF. The CDR3, as DNA: TGTGCCAGCTCACCCCGGGATAAGACTCAGCCCCAGCATTTT. J is TRBJ1-5 and V is TRBV18; D is ambiguous. V was shortened by 3 bases and J by 6 bases, with 12 bases between the two germline ends. The CDR3 extends over 14 amino acids. Germline assignment: CDR1 KGHSH and CDR2 LQKENI.

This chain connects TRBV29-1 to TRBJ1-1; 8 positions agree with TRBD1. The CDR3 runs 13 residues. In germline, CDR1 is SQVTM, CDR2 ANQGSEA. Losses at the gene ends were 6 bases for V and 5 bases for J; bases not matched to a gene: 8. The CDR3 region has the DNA TGCAGCGTCGCAGACAGGGGAGGAACTGAAGCTTTCTTT. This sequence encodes CSVADRGGTEAFF.

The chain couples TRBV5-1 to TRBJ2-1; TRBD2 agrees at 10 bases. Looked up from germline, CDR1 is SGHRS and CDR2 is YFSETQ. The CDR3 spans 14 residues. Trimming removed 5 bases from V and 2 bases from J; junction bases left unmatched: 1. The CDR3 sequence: CASRLAGTYNEQFF. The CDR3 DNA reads TGCGCCAGCAGACTAGCGGGGACCTACAATGAGCAGTTCTTC.

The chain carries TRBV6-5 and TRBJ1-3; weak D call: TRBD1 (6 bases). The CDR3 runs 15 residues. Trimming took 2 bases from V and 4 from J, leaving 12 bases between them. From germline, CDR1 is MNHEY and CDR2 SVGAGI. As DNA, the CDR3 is TGTGCCAGCAGTTACGACGGGACACCGGGAAACACCATATATTTT. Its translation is CASSYDGTPGNTIYF.

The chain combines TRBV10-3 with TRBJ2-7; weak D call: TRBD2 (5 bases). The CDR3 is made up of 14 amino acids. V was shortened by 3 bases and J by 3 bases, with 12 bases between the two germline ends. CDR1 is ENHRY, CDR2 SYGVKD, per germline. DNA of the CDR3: TGTGCCATCAGTGAAGGGCTAGCTTTCTACGAGCAGTACTTC. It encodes CAISEGLAFYEQYF.

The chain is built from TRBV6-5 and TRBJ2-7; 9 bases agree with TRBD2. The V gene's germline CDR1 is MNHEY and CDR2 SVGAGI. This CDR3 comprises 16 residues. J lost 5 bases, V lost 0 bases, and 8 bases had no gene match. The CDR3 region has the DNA TGTGCCAGCAGTTACTCGAGCCTAGCGGGGCCCAACGAGCAGTACTTC. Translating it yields CASSYSSLAGPNEQYF.

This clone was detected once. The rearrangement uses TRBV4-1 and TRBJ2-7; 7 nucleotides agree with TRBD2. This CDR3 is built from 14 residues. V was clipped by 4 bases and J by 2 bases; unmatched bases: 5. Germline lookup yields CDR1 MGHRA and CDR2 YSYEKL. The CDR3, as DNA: TGCGCCAGCAGCCGACTAGCTGAGACCTACGAGCAGTACTTC. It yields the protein CASSRLAETYEQYF.

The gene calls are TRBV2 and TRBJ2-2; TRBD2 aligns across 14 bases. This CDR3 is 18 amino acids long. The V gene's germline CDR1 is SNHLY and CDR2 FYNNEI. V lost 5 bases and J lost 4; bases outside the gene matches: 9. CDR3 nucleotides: TGTGCCAGCAGTAAAACAGGACTAGCGGGAGGTCCCACCGGGGAGCTGTTTTTT. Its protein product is CASSKTGLAGGPTGELFF.

The CDR3 coding sequence is TGTGCCTGGACTCACCTCGGAAGGGACAGCTATGGCTACACCTTC. This sequence encodes CAWTHLGRDSYGYTF. This chain uses TRBV30 with TRBJ1-2, with 7 bases that match TRBD1. From germline, CDR1 is GTSNPN and CDR2 SVGIG (reference sequence). CDR3 length: 15 amino acids. Trimming took 4 bases from V and 4 from J; bases not matched to a gene: 12.

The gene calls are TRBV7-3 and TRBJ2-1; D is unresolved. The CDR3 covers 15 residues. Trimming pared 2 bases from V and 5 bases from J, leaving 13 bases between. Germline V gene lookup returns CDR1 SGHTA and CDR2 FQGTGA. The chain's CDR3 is CASSLGASPNNEQFF. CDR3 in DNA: TGTGCCAGCAGCTTAGGAGCCAGCCCAAACAATGAGCAGTTCTTC.

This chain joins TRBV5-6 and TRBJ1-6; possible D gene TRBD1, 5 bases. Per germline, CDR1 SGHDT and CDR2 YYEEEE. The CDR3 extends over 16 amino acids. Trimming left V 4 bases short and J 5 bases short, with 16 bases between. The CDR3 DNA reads TGTGCCAGCAGCCTCCATTCGACAGCGCATAATTCACCCCTCCACTTT. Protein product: CASSLHSTAHNSPLHF.

Here the CDR3 DNA reads TGTGCCTGGAGACCGGACAGGGGAAATGAGCAGTTCTTC. It translates to CAWRPDRGNEQFF. This chain uses TRBV30 with TRBJ2-1; TRBD1 agrees at 9 bases. From germline, CDR1 is GTSNPN and CDR2 SVGIG (reference sequence). V lost 3 bases and J lost 7; bases outside the gene matches: 4. The CDR3 runs to 13 residues.

CDR3 DNA sequence: TGCAGCTACACGAACACCGGGGAGCTGTTTTTT. This sequence encodes CSYTNTGELFF. The chain combines TRBV29-1 with TRBJ2-2; D is undetermined. CDR1 and CDR2 (germline): SQVTM, ANQGSEA. Trimming took off 8 bases at V and 0 bases at J, with 4 bases between the two ends. The CDR3 length is 11 residues.

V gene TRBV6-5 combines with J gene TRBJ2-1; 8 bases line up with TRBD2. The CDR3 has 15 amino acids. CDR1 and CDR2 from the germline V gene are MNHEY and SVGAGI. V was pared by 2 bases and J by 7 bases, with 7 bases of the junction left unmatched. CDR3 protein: CASSYEASGLNEQFF. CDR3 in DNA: TGTGCCAGCAGTTACGAGGCTAGCGGGCTAAATGAGCAGTTCTTC.